What follows are 19 T cell receptor beta chains derived from one specimen sequenced in a study of OX40 agonist ivuxolimab in advanced cancers. Data came from immunoSEQ multiplex PCR; TCRdb stores just in-frame clones and leaves some out. The sample contains about 88,000 clones, around nine tenths of which appear only once. Source: CD4+ or CD8+ T cells sorted from blood, taken in a trial of the OX40 agonist ivuxolimab. The source is an adult with an advanced solid tumor such as melanoma, head and neck, liver or kidney cancer.

This clone appeared a few times. This sequence joins TRBV15 and TRBJ2-5; D is perhaps TRBD2 (5 bases). V was clipped by 5 bases and J by 1 base, with 17 bases between them. This CDR3 contains 16 residues. CDR1 is LNHNV, CDR2 YYDKDF, per germline (reference sequence). CDR3 coding DNA: TGTGCCACCAGCCCCCGGGAAGGGTTAGGCCAAGAGACCCAGTACTTC. Translating gives CATSPREGLGQETQYF.

The chain is built from TRBV21-1 and TRBJ1-4; the D call in the table, TRBD1, was not verified against the DNA. TRBV21-1 is a known pseudogene. The CDR3 totals 19 residues. The CDR3 DNA sequence: TGTGCCAGCAGCAAAGTACCTTGGGGACATATCAAATGTTATGAAAAACTGTTTTTT. Translation gives CASSKVPWGHIKCYEKLFF.

CDR3 protein: CASSGGASYEQYF. The CDR3, as DNA: TGCGCCAGCAGTGGGGGGGCCTCCTACGAGCAGTACTTC. J is TRBJ2-7 and V is TRBV10-2, with D perhaps matching TRBD1 or TRBD2 (6 bases each). V lost 4 bases to trimming and J lost 0 bases, with 7 bases between them. The CDR3 is 13 amino acids. Germline V gives CDR1 WSHSY, CDR2 SAAADI.

V usage is TRBV18 and J usage is TRBJ2-2; D is possibly TRBD1 (5 bases). Trimming took 2 bases from V and 3 from J, leaving 10 bases between them. The CDR3 loop spans 15 amino acids. Germline-derived CDR1 and CDR2 are KGHSH and LQKENI. Written as DNA, the CDR3 is TGTGCCAGCTCACCAGGCCAGGGTGACACCGGGGAGCTGTTTTTT. It yields the protein CASSPGQGDTGELFF.

The V and J genes are TRBV7-9 and TRBJ2-7; the match to TRBD1 covers 8 bases. The V segment lost 5 bases and the J segment 3 bases; nucleotides outside the gene matches: 9. The CDR3 has 15 residues. The V gene's germline CDR1 is SEHNR and CDR2 FQNEAQ (reference sequence). CDR3 bases: TGTGCCAGCAGCCTACCTGGGACAGGCAACTACGAGCAGTACTTC. Its translation is CASSLPGTGNYEQYF. The whole variable domain, filled in from reference TRBV7-9 and TRBJ2-7, reads DTGVSQNPRHKITKRGQNVTFRCDPISEHNRLYWYRQTLGQGPEFLTYFQNEAQLEKSRLLSDRFSAERPKGSFSTLEIQRTEQGDSAMYLCASSLPGTGNYEQYFGPGTRLTVT.

This clone has just one count. J is TRBJ1-4 and V is TRBV7-2; 8 bases map to TRBD1. CDR1 SGHTA and CDR2 FQGNSA come from the germline V gene. This CDR3 has 15 amino acids. V lost 5 bases and J lost 3; bases outside the gene matches: 5. The CDR3 loop is CASSLRGPANEKLFF. As DNA, the CDR3 is TGTGCCAGCAGCCTCAGGGGGCCAGCTAATGAAAAACTGTTTTTT.

The chain uses TRBV30 and TRBJ2-7; 11 positions match TRBD1. The CDR3 has 14 residues. Germline CDR1 is GTSNPN and CDR2 is SVGIG (reference sequence). V gave up 0 bases and J gave up 7 bases; unmatched junction bases: 5. The CDR3 coding sequence is TGTGCCTGGAGTGTAGGACAGGGGGCAGGGGAGCAGTACTTC. As protein: CAWSVGQGAGEQYF.

V usage is TRBV4-1 and J usage is TRBJ2-7; D tentatively fits TRBD1 or TRBD2 (5 bases each). Trimming removed 2 bases at V and 2 bases at J, with 13 bases between. The CDR3 length is 15 residues. CDR1 and CDR2 from the germline V gene are MGHRA and YSYEKL. CDR3 nucleotides: TGCGCCAGCAGCCAAACCGGGACGGGACCCTACGAGCAGTACTTC. Amino acids: CASSQTGTGPYEQYF.

The chain employs TRBV7-8 and TRBJ2-3; 7 positions match TRBD1. Trimming took 5 bases from V and 6 from J; bases not matched to a gene: 11. The CDR3 spans 15 residues. The germline gives CDR1 SGHVS, CDR2 FQNEAQ. The CDR3 reads CASSLTGTVGDTQYF. CDR3 bases: TGTGCCAGCAGCCTGACCGGGACAGTGGGGGATACGCAGTATTTT.

The chain has TRBV9 and TRBJ2-3, with no clear D. With 0 bases removed from V and 1 base from J, the gap between germline ends came to 12 bases. Germline assignment: CDR1 SGDLS and CDR2 YYNGEE. The CDR3 runs 16 residues. The CDR3 spells CASSVAPPYGTDTQYF. The CDR3 nucleotides are TGTGCCAGCAGCGTAGCGCCTCCCTACGGCACAGATACGCAGTATTTT.

The rearrangement links TRBV19 to TRBJ1-1, with unresolved D. The CDR3 sequence is 11 residues long. The V and J ends lost 3 bases and 6 bases respectively, with 5 bases between them. Germline V lookup: CDR1 LNHDA, CDR2 SQIVND (reference sequence). CDR3 residues: CASSIGAEAFF. CDR3 in DNA: TGTGCCAGTAGTATTGGTGCTGAAGCTTTCTTT.

J is TRBJ2-3 and V is TRBV5-6, with 13 bases aligning to TRBD2. The length of the CDR3 is 15 residues. Germline CDR1 reads SGHDT; CDR2 reads YYEEEE. V shed 3 bases and J 8 bases; nucleotides not matched to a gene: 6. CDR3 in DNA: TGTGCCAGCAGCTCCGGACTAGCGGGAGAGGGTACGCAGTATTTT. Translating gives CASSSGLAGEGTQYF.

This chain joins TRBV7-8 and TRBJ2-3; D remains unclear. The germline gives CDR1 SGHVS, CDR2 FQNEAQ. V shed 5 bases and J shed 6 bases, with 9 bases lying between them. The CDR3 has 12 amino acids. CDR3 amino acids: CASSPGLDTQYF. The CDR3 nucleotides are TGTGCCAGCAGCCCCGGTTTGGATACGCAGTATTTT.

The rearrangement links TRBV7-6 to TRBJ2-1; 7 positions agree with TRBD2. The junction had 14 bases not matched to a gene; V was cut back by 7 bases and J by 5 bases. Looked up from germline, CDR1 is SGHVS and CDR2 is FNYEAQ. CDR3 length equals 16 residues. The CDR3 sequence: CASIPNPTSANNEQFF. The CDR3 region has the DNA TGTGCCAGCATCCCGAATCCCACTAGCGCAAACAATGAGCAGTTCTTC.

The V gene is TRBV7-2, the J gene TRBJ1-1; D is perhaps TRBD1 (6 bases). The CDR3 extends over 14 amino acids. Germline lookup yields CDR1 SGHTA and CDR2 FQGNSA. V was clipped by 5 bases and J by 5 bases, with 15 bases between them. The CDR3 here is CASSPQGGGTEAFF. The CDR3 DNA is TGTGCCAGCAGCCCTCAAGGAGGGGGGACTGAAGCTTTCTTT.

V gene TRBV2 combines with J gene TRBJ2-3, with 13 bases matching TRBD2. The CDR3 has 19 amino acids. Germline lookup yields CDR1 SNHLY and CDR2 FYNNEI. J lost 0 bases, V lost 4 bases, and 10 bases had no gene match. Written as DNA, the CDR3 is TGTGCCAGCAGTGCAGGACGACTAGCGGGGGGATCTAGCACAGATACGCAGTATTTT. It yields the protein CASSAGRLAGGSSTDTQYF. Combining the CDR3 with reference TRBV2 and TRBJ2-3 gives the whole variable domain EPEVTQTPSHQVTQMGQEVILRCVPISNHLYFYWYRQILGQKVEFLVSFYNNEISEKSEIFDDQFSVERPDGSNFTLKIRSTKLEDSAMYFCASSAGRLAGGSSTDTQYFGPGTRLTVL.

The rearrangement joins TRBV19 to TRBJ2-7; 8 positions match TRBD2. Germline loops: CDR1 LNHDA, CDR2 SQIVND (reference sequence). V shed 1 base, J shed 5 bases, and the junction held 7 bases outside the gene matches. The CDR3 loop spans 15 amino acids. The CDR3 DNA follows: TGTGCCAGTAGTATAGGAATAAGCGGGAGAGACGAGCAGTACTTC. It is translated as CASSIGISGRDEQYF. Full variable domain (rest looked up from reference TRBV19 and TRBJ2-7): DGGITQSPKYLFRKEGQNVTLSCEQNLNHDAMYWYRQDPGQGLRLIYYSQIVNDFQKGDIAEGYSVSREKKESFPLTVTSAQKNPTAFYLCASSIGISGRDEQYFGPGTRLTVT.

The genes are TRBV5-6 and TRBJ2-1, with 7 bases lining up with TRBD2. Germline V gene data show CDR1 as SGHDT and CDR2 as YYEEEE. V dropped 2 bases and J dropped 1; count of bases not matched to a gene: 3. The CDR3 runs to 15 residues. The CDR3 loop is CASSFQGGSYNEQFF. The DNA of the CDR3 is TGTGCCAGCAGCTTTCAGGGAGGGTCCTACAATGAGCAGTTCTTC.

The rearrangement joins TRBV7-8 to TRBJ1-3; 9 bases fit TRBD1. V lost 3 bases to trimming and J lost 1 base; unmatched junction nucleotides: 4. Germline V gene lookup returns CDR1 SGHVS and CDR2 FQNEAQ. This CDR3 region has 16 residues. CDR3 coding DNA: TGTGCCAGCAGCTTTTACGGGACAGGGTCTGGAAACACCATATATTTT. Amino acid sequence: CASSFYGTGSGNTIYF.